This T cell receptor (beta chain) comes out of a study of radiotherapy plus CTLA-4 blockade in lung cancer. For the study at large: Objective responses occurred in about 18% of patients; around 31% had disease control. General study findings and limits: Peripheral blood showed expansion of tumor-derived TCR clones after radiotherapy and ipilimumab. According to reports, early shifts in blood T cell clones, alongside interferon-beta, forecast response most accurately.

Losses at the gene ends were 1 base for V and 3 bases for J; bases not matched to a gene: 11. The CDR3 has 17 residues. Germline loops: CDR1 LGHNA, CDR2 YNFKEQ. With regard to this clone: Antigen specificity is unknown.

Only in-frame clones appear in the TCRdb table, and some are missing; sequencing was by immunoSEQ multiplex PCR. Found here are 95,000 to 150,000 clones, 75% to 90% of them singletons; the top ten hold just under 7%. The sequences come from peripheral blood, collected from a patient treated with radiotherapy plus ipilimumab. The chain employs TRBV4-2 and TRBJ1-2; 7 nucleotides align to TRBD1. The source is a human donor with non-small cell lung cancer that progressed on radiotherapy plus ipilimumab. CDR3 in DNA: TGTGCCAGCAGCCAAGGGGCCCTTAACAGGGGTGACTATGGCTACACCTTC. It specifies CASSQGALNRGDYGYTF.